This T cell receptor (beta chain) was retrieved from a study of control samples from healthy donors and cancer patients. Germline-derived CDR1 and CDR2 are SGHNT and YENEEA. The germline V and J ends were trimmed by 5 bases and 0 bases, with 14 bases remaining between them. The CDR3 spans 16 residues. TCRdb's copy holds only in-frame clones and misses some; the assay was immunoSEQ multiplex PCR. The sample has roughly 150,000 clones, 80% to 95% seen once. Material: blood. The clonotype originates from a man aged 18 to 29 in good health. The V and J genes are TRBV11-3 and TRBJ2-1; possibly TRBD1 for D (6 bases). The CDR3 region has the DNA TGTGCCAGCAGCCCCGGACAGATCAGCTCCTACAATGAGCAGTTCTTC. Amino acids: CASSPGQISSYNEQFF.